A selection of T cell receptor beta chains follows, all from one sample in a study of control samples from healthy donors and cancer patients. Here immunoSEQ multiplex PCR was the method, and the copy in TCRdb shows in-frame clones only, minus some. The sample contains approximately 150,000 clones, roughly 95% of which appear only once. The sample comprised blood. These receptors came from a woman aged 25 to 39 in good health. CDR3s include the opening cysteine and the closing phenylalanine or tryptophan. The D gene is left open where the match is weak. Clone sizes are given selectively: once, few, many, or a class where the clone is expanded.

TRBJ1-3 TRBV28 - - TGTGCCAGCAGTCACCGTCCAGGGGTCTCTGGAAACACCATATATTTT CASSHRPGVSGNTIYF
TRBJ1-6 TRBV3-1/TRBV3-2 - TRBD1 TGTGCCAGCAGCCGAAGGCGACAGGGAGTCGGTTCACCCCTCCACTTT CASSRRRQGVGSPLHF
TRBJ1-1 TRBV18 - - TGTGCCAGCTCACCATGGCAGGGAGAAGAAGCTTTCTTT CASSPWQGEEAFF
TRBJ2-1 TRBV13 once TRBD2 TGTGCCAGCAGCTTATGGGGGGAGGGCTCCTACAATGAGCAGTTCTTC CASSLWGEGSYNEQFF
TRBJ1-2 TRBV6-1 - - TGTGCCAGCAGTGAAACGGGACGGGCCCATGGCTACACCTTC CASSETGRAHGYTF
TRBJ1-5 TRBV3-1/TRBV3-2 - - TGTGCCAGCAGCCAAGGTCGTGGACAGCCCCAGCATTTT CASSQGRGQPQHF
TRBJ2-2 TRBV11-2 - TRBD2 TGTGCCAGCTCAAAGGAAGGAGCGGGAGGGGAGCTGTTTTTT CASSKEGAGGELFF
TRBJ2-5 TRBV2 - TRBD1 TGTGCCAGCAGACACAGGACAGGAACACAAGAGACCCAGTACTTC CASRHRTGTQETQYF
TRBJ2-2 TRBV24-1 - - TGTGCCACCAGTGATATAACAAGGAACACCGGGGAGCTGTTTTTT CATSDITRNTGELFF
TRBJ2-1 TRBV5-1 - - TGCGCCAGCAGCTTGAGGGCCAGTTACAATGAGCAGTTCTTC CASSLRASYNEQFF
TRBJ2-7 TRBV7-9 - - TGTGCCAGCAGCTTAGTGACCATAGGACGGGCCTACGAGCAGTACTTC CASSLVTIGRAYEQYF
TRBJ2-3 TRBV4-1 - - TGCGCCAGCAGCCAAGAACGGGTCACAGATACGCAGTATTTT CASSQERVTDTQYF
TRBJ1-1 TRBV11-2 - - TGTGCCAGCAGCCCTGGGACAAGACTACTGAGAAATGAAGCTTTCTTT CASSPGTRLLRNEAFF
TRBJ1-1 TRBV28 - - TGTGCCAGCAGTTCCCTTTTACCGTGGTCCGCTTTCTTT CASSSLLPWSAFF
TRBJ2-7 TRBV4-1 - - TGCGCCAGCAGTTGGGAACAGCGACTCTCCTACGAGCAGTACTTC CASSWEQRLSYEQYF